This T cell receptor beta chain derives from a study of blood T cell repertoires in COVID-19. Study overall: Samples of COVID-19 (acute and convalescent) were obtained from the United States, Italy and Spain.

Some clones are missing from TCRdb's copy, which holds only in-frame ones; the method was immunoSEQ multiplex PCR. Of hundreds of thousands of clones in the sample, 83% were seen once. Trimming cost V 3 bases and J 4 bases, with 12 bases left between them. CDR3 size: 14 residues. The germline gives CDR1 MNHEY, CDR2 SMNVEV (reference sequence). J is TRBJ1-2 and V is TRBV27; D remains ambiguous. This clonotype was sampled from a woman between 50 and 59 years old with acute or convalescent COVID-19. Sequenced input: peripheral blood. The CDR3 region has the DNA TGTGCCAGCAGTTTTTCCGGGGAGGGCTATGGCTACACCTTC. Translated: CASSFSGEGYGYTF.